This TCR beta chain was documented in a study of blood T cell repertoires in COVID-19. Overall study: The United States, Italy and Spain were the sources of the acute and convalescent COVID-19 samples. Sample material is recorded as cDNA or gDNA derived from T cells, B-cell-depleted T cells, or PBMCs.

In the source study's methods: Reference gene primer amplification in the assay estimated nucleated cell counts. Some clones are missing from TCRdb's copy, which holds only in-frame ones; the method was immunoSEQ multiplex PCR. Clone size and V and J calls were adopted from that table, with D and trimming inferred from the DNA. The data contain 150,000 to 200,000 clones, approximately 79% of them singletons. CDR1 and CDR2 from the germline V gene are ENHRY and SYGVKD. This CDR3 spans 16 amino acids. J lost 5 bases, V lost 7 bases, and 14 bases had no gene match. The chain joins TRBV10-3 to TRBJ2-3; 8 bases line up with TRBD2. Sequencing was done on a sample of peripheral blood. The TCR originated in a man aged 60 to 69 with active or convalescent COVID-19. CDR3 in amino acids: CAITMKSSGRGDTQYF. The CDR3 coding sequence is TGTGCCATCACTATGAAGTCTAGCGGGCGGGGAGATACGCAGTATTTT.